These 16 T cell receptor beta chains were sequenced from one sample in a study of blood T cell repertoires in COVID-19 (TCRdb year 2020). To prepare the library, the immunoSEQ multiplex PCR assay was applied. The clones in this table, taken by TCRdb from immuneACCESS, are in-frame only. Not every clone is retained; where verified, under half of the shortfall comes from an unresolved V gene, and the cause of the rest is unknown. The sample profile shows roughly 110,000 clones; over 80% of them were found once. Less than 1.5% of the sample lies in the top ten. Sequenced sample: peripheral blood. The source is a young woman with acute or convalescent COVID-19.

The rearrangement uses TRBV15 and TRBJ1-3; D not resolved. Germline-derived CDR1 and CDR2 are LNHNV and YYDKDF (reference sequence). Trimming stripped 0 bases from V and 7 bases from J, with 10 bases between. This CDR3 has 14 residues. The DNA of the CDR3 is TGTGCCACCAGCAGAGATTGGGCGAGTAACACCATATATTTT. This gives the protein CATSRDWASNTIYF.

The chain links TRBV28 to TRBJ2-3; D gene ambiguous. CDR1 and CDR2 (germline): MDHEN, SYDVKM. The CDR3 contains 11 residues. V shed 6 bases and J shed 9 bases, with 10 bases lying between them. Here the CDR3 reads CASSASRTQYF. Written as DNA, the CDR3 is TGTGCCAGCAGCGCCTCCAGGACGCAGTATTTT.

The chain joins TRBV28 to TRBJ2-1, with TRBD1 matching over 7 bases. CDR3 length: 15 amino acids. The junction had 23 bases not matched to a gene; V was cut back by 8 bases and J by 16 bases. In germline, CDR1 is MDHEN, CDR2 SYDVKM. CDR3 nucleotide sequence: TGTGCCAGCCCCCGACTGCTCCGGGACAGCTTAGCCCAATTCTTC. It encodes CASPRLLRDSLAQFF. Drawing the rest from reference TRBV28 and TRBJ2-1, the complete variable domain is DVKVTQSSRYLVKRTGEKVFLECVQDMDHENMFWYRQDPGLGLRLIYFSYDVKMKEKGDIPEGYSVSREKKERFSLILESASTNQTSMYLCASPRLLRDSLAQFFGPGTRLTVL.

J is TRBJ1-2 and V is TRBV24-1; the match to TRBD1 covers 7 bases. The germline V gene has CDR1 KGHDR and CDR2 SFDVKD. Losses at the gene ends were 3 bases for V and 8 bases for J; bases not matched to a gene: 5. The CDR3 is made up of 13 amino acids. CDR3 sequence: CATSDTQGLGYTF. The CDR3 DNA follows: TGTGCCACCAGTGATACACAGGGGCTCGGCTACACCTTC.

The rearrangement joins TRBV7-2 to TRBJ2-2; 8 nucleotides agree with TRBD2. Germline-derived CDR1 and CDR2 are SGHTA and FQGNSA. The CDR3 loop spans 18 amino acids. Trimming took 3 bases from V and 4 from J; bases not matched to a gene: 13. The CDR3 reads CASSLQVVGGDFTGELFF. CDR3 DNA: TGTGCCAGCAGCTTGCAAGTCGTCGGGGGGGATTTCACCGGGGAGCTGTTTTTT.

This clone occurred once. The CDR3 coding sequence is TGTGCCAGCAGTTTACACAGGCGGAATGAGCAGTTCTTC. The encoded protein is CASSLHRRNEQFF. V usage is TRBV27 and J usage is TRBJ2-1; D is possibly TRBD1 (5 bases). Looked up from germline, CDR1 is MNHEY and CDR2 is SMNVEV (reference sequence). The CDR3 extends over 13 amino acids. V was cut by 2 bases and J by 7 bases, with 9 bases left in between.

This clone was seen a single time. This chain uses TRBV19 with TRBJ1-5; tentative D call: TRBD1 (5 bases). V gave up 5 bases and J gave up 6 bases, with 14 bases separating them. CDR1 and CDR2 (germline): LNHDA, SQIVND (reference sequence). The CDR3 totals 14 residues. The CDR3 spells CASSPRGKIQPQHF. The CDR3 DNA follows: TGTGCCAGTAGTCCCCGGGGGAAGATTCAGCCCCAGCATTTT.

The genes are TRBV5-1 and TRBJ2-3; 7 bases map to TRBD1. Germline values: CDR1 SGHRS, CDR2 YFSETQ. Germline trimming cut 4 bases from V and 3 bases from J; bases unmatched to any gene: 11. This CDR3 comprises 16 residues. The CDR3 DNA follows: TGCGCCAGCAGCCCCCGCGTGGACAGGAAAACAGATACGCAGTATTTT. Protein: CASSPRVDRKTDTQYF.

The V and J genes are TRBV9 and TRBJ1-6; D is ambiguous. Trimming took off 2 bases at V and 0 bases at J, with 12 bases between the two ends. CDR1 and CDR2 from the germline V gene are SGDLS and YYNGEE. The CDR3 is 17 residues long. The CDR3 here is CASSVTDGSSYNSPLHF. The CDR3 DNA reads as TGTGCCAGCAGCGTTACGGACGGGAGCTCCTATAATTCACCCCTCCACTTT.

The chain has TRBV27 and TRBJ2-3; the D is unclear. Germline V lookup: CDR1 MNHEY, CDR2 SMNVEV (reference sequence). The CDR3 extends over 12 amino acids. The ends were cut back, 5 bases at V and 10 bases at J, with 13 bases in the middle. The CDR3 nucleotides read TGTGCCAGCAGTCCCCAACAGAGTGCGCAGTATTTT. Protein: CASSPQQSAQYF.

The CDR3 DNA reads as TGTGCCAGGGTAGACAGGGGGCGGTACGAGCAGTACTTC. It encodes CARVDRGRYEQYF. The J gene is TRBJ2-7, the V gene TRBV21-1; the table's TRBD1 call for D was not verified on the DNA. TRBV21-1 is listed as a pseudogene. The CDR3 length is 13 residues.

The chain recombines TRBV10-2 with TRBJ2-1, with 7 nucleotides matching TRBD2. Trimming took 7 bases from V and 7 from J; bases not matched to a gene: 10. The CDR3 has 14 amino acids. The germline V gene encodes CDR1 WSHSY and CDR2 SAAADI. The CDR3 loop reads CASTLGGSANEQFF. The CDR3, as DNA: TGCGCCAGCACTTTGGGCGGGAGTGCGAATGAGCAGTTCTTC.

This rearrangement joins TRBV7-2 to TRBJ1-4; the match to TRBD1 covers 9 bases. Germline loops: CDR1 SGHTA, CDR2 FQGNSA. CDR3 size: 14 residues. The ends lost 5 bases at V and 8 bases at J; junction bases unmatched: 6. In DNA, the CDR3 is TGTGCCAGCAGCACTCGGACAGGGGTCGAAAAACTGTTTTTT. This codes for CASSTRTGVEKLFF.

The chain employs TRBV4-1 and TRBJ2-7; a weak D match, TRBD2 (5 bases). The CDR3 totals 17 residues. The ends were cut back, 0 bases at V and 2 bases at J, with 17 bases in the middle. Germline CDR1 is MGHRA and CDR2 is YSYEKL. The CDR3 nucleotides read TGCGCCAGCAGCCAAGATGAAAGCGGCATACTGACCTACGAGCAGTACTTC. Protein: CASSQDESGILTYEQYF.

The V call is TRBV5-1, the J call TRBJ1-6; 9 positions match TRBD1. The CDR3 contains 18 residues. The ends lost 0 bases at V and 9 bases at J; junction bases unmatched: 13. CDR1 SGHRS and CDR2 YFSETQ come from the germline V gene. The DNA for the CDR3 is TGCGCCAGCAGCTTGGAGGGGACAGGGAGAGGGATAAGTTCACCCCTCCACTTT. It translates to CASSLEGTGRGISSPLHF.

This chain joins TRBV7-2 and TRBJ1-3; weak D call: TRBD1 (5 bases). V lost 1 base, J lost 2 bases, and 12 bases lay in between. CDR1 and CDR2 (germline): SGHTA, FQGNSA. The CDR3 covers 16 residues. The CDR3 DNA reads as TGTGCCAGCAGCTTAGTATCTCAGGGCCCTGGAAACACCATATATTTT. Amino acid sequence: CASSLVSQGPGNTIYF.